What follows is one T cell receptor beta chain and its context. The target antigen is unknown. The protocol was immunoSEQ multiplex PCR, while the TCRdb copy is restricted to in-frame clones and leaves out a portion. The repertoire consists of 75,000 to 95,000 clones, with approximately 81% occurring once and the leading ten covering about 13%. The data stem from a study of T cell responses to AZD1222 COVID-19 vaccine. Study at large: Pooled samples include second doses given at about 4 or 12 weeks.

The study's findings and limits: Donors were largely white British and mainly female; clonal diversity was possibly underestimated. The study sampled repertoires only after the peak T cell response. Spike-spanning, vaccine-associated CD4 TCRs were dominant at 160-218 and 743-854.

The specimen comprised peripheral blood, sampled on day 0 of AZD1222 vaccination. The sequence derives from an adult in good health.

The CDR3 here is CASSLRGRLAGKFETQYF. As DNA, the CDR3 is TGTGCCAGCAGTTTAAGGGGTCGACTAGCGGGGAAATTTGAGACCCAGTACTTC. This chain joins TRBV27 and TRBJ2-5; 11 positions agree with TRBD2. Germline V lookup: CDR1 MNHEY, CDR2 SMNVEV (reference sequence). With 2 bases clipped from V and 5 bases from J, the junction kept 13 bases outside the gene matches. The CDR3 consists of 18 residues.